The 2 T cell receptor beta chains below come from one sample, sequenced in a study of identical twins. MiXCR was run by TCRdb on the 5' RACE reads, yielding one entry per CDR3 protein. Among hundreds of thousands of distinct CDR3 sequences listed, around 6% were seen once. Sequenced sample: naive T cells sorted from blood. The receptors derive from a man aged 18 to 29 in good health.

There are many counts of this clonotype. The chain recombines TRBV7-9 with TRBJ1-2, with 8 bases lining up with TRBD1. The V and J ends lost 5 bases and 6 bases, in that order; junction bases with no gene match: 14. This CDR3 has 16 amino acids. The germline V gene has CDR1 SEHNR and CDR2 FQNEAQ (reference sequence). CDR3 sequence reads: CASSPSPLQGGHGYTF. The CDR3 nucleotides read TGTGCCAGCAGCCCAAGCCCCCTACAGGGGGGCCATGGCTACACCTTC. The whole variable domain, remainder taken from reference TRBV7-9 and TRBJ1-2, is DTGVSQNPRHKITKRGQNVTFRCDPISEHNRLYWYRQTLGQGPEFLTYFQNEAQLEKSRLLSDRFSAERPKGSFSTLEIQRTEQGDSAMYLCASSPSPLQGGHGYTFGSGTRLTVV.

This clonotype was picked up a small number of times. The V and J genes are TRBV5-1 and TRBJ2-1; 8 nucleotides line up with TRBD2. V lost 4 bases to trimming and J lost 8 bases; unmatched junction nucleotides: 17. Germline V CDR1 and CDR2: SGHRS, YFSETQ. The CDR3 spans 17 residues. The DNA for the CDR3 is TGCGCCAGCAGCCCGTCGTCGGGGGGGCTCGGTGGGGATGAGCAGTTCTTC. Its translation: CASSPSSGGLGGDEQFF.